The TCR beta chain under discussion was sequenced for a study of cytomegalovirus exposure and HLA in healthy donors. Study outcomes and limitations: For TCR beta chains, V- and J-gene trimming was later linked to a missense DCLRE1C variant. In terms of immune exposure information, only CMV serostatus was available.

CDR1 SGHRS and CDR2 YFSETQ come from the germline V gene. The CDR3 covers 15 residues. V was shortened by 4 bases and J by 10 bases, with 21 bases between the two germline ends. The PCR contained 60 Vbeta and 13 Jbeta primers. Generated by immunoSEQ multiplex PCR, the TCRdb table keeps only in-frame clones and is missing some. The table lists over 70,000 clones, roughly 66% of them singletons. With regard to this clone: The antigen is not known.

Sequencing input: PBMCs. The rearrangement links TRBV5-1 to TRBJ2-1; TRBD2 is a possible D gene (7 bases). This clonotype was obtained from a man aged 25 to 40 in good health and CMV-seronegative. The DNA of the CDR3 is TGCGCCAGCAGCACAGTGATCGGGGGGCCAGGCGAGCAGTTCTTC. It codes for CASSTVIGGPGEQFF.